This T cell receptor (beta chain) was captured by sequencing in a study of T cells expressing NK-cell markers. Overall study context: Sequencing covered eight donors, seven HCMV-seropositive and one seronegative.

TCRdb re-called the 5' RACE reads; one entry per CDR3 protein, DNA not given. This repertoire includes more than 250,000 distinct CDR3 sequences. CDR1 LGHNA and CDR2 YSLEER come from the germline V gene. The length of the CDR3 is 16 residues. The sample was blood T cells: a sorted CD56 or NKG2C T cell subset, CD4+ or CD8+ T cells, or bulk PBMC T cells (not recorded which). The rearrangement links TRBV4-3 to TRBJ2-3; TCRdb designates TRBD2, a call that cannot be tested without DNA. This TCR came from a man between 18 and 29 years old in good health. The CDR3 spells CASSQDERDSTDTQYF.